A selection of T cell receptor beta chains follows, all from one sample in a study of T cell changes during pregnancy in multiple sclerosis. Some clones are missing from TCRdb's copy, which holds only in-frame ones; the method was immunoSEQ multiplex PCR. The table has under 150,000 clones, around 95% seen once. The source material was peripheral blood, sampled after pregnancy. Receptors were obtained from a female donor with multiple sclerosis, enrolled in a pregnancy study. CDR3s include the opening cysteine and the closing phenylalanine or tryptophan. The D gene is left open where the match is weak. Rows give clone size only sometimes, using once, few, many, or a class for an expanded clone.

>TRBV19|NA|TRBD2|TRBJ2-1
TGTGCCAGTAATCGTGCGGGAGAAATTTTGAATGAGCAGTTCTTC
CASNRAGEILNEQFF
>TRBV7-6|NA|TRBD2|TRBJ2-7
TGTGCCAGCAGCCGGACTAGCGGGAGCTCTCTAGTCTACGAGCAGTACTTC
CASSRTSGSSLVYEQYF
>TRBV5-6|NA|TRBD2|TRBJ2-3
TGTGCCAGCAGCTTACTAGCGGAATTCACAGATACGCAGTATTTT
CASSLLAEFTDTQYF
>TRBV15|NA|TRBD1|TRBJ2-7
TGTGCCACCAGCAGAGTATCGGGACAGGGCTCCTACGAGCAGTACTTC
CATSRVSGQGSYEQYF
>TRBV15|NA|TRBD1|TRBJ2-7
TGTGCCACCAGCAGAGAAGACAGGGGGCACGAGCAGTACTTC
CATSREDRGHEQYF
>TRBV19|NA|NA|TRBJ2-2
TGTGCCAGTAGGCAGGGGTACGCCGGGGAGCTGTTTTTT
CASRQGYAGELFF
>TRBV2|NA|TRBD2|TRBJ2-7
TGTGCCAGCAGAGGGGGAGCTAGCGGGATCAACTACGAGCAGTACTTC
CASRGGASGINYEQYF
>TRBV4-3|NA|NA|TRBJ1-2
TGCGCCAGCAGCCAAGATTCGGCGGGGGGCTGGTATGGCTACACCTTC
CASSQDSAGGWYGYTF
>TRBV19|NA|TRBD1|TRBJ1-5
TGTGCCACCCAGACAGGGTTGGGTAATCAGCCCCAGCATTTT
CATQTGLGNQPQHF
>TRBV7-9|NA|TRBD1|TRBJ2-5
TGTGCCAGCAGTACCGGGACAGGGAGGCACATGGAGACCCAGTACTTC
CASSTGTGRHMETQYF
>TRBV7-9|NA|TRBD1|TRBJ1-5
TGTGCCAGCAGCCTTGGGACAGGGTCGTTTAATCAGCCCCAGCATTTT
CASSLGTGSFNQPQHF
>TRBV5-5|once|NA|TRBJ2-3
TGTGCCAGCAGCTTGGGGGGTTCGGGGTATGAAATAAGCACAGATACGCAGTATTTT
CASSLGGSGYEISTDTQYF
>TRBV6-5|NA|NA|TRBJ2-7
TGTGCCAGCAGTTCCCTACTGGTCACCTACGAGCAGTACTTC
CASSSLLVTYEQYF
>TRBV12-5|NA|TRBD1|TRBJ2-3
TGTGCTAGTGGCGACTGGGACAGTAGGCAGGAAGATACGCAGTATTTT
CASGDWDSRQEDTQYF
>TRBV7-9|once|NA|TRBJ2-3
TGTGCCAGCAGCTCCCTCATCAGCGGTCCCAGCACAGATACGCAGTATTTT
CASSSLISGPSTDTQYF